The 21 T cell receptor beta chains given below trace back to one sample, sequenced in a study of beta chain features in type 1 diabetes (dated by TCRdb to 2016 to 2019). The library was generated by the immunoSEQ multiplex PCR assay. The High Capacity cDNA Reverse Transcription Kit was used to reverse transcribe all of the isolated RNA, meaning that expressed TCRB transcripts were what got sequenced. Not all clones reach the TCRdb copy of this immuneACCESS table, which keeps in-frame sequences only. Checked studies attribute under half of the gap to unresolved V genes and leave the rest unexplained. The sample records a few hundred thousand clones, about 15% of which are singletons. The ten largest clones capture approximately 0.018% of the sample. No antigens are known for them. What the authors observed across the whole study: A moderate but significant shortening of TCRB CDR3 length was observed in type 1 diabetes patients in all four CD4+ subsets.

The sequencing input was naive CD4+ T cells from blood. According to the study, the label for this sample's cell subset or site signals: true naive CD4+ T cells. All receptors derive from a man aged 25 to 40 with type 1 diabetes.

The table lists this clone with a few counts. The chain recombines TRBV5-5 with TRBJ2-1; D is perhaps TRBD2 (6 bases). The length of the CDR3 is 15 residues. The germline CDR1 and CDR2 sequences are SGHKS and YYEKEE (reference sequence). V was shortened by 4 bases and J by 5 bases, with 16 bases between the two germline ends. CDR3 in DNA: TGTGCCAGCAGCGCCGCACTAGCCCGGAACAATGAGCAGTTCTTC. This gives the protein CASSAALARNNEQFF.

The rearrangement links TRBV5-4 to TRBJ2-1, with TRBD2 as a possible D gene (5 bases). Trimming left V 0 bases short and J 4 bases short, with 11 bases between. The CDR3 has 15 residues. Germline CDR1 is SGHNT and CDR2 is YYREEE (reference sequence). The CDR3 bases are TGTGCCAGCAGCTTGGTGGGGAGAGAGTACAATGAGCAGTTCTTC. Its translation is CASSLVGREYNEQFF.

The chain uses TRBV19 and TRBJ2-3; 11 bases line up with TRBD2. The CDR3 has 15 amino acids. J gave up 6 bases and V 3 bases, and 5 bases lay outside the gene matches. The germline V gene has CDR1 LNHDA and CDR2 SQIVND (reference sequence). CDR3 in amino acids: CASSIGLAGGDTQYF. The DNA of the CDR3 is TGTGCCAGTAGTATTGGACTAGCGGGTGGGGATACGCAGTATTTT. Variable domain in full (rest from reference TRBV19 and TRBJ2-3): DGGITQSPKYLFRKEGQNVTLSCEQNLNHDAMYWYRQDPGQGLRLIYYSQIVNDFQKGDIAEGYSVSREKKESFPLTVTSAQKNPTAFYLCASSIGLAGGDTQYFGPGTRLTVL.

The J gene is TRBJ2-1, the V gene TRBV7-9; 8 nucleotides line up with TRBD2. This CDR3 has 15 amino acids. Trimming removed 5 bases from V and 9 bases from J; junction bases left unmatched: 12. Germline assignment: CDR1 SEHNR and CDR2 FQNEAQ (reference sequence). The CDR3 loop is CASSTPAGAHREQFF. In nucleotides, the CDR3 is TGTGCCAGCAGCACACCAGCGGGAGCCCACCGTGAGCAGTTCTTC.

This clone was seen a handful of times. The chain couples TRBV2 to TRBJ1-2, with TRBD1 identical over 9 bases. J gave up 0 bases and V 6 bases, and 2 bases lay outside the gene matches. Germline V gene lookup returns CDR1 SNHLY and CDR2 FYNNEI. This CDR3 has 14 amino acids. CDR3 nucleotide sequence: TGTGCCAGCAGGGGACAGGGCTCTAACTATGGCTACACCTTC. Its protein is CASRGQGSNYGYTF.

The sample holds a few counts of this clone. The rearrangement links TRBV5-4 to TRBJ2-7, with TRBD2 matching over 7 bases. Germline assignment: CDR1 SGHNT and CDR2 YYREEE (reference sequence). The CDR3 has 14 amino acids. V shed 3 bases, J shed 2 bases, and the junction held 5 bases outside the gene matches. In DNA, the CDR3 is TGTGCCAGCAGCTCACTAGCGACGGCCTACGAGCAGTACTTC. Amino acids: CASSSLATAYEQYF.

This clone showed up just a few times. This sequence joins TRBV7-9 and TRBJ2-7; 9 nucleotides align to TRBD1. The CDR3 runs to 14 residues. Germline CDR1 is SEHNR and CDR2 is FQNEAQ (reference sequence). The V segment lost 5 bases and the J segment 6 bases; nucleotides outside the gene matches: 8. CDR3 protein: CASSTGTGSVEQYF. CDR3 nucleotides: TGTGCCAGCAGCACCGGGACAGGGAGTGTCGAGCAGTACTTC.

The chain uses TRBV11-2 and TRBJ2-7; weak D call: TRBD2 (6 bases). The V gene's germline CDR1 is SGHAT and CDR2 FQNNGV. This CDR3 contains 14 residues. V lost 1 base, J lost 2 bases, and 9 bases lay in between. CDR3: CASSLAGLTYEQYF. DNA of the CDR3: TGTGCCAGCAGCTTAGCGGGACTCACCTACGAGCAGTACTTC.

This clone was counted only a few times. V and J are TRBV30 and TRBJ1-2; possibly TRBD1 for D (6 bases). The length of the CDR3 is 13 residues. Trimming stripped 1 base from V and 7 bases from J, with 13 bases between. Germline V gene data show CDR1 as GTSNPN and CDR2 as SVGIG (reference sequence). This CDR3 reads CAWSASGDGGYTF. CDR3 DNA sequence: TGTGCCTGGAGTGCGTCAGGGGACGGTGGCTACACCTTC. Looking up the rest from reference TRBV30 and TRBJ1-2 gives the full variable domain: SQTIHQWPATLVQPVGSPLSLECTVEGTSNPNLYWYRQAAGRGLQLLFYSVGIGQISSEVPQNLSASRPQDRQFILSSKKLLLSDSGFYLCAWSASGDGGYTFGSGTRLTVV.

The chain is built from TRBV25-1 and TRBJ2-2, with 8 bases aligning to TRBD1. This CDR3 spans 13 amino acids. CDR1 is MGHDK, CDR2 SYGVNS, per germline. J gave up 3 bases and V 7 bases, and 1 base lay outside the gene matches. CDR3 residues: CASKDRDTGELFF. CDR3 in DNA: TGTGCCAGCAAGGACAGGGACACCGGGGAGCTGTTTTTT. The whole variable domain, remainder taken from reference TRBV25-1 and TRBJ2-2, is EADIYQTPRYLVIGTGKKITLECSQTMGHDKMYWYQQDPGMELHLIHYSYGVNSTEKGDLSSESTVSRIRTEHFPLTLESARPSHTSQYLCASKDRDTGELFFGEGSRLTVL.

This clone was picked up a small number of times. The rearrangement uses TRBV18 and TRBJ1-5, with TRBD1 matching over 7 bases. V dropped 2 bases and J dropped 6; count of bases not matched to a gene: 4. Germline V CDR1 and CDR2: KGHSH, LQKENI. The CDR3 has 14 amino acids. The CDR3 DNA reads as TGTGCCAGCTCACCAGACAGGGACGGTCAGCCCCAGCATTTT. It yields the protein CASSPDRDGQPQHF. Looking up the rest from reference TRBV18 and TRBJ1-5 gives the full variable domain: NAGVMQNPRHLVRRRGQEARLRCSPMKGHSHVYWYRQLPEEGLKFMVYLQKENIIDESGMPKERFSAEFPKEGPSILRIQQVVRGDSAAYFCASSPDRDGQPQHFGDGTRLSIL.

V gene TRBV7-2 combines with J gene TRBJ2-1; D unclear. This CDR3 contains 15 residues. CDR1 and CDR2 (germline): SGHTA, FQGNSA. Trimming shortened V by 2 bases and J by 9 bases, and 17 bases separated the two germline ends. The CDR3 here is CASSLTTNTGGEQFF. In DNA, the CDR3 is TGTGCCAGCAGCTTAACCACTAATACCGGCGGTGAGCAGTTCTTC.

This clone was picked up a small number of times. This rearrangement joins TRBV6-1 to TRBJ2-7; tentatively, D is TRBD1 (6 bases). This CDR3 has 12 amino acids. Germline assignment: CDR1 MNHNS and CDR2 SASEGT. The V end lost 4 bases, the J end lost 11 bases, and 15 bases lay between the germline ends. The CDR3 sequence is CASSGGGQREYF. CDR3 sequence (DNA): TGTGCCAGCAGTGGCGGAGGACAGAGGGAGTACTTC.

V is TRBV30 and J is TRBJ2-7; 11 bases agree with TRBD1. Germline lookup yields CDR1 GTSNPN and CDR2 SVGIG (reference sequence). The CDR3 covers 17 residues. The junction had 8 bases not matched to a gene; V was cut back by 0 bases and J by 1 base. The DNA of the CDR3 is TGTGCCTGGAGTGTACGCCCCGGACAGGGGGCTTCCTACGAGCAGTACTTC. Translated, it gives CAWSVRPGQGASYEQYF. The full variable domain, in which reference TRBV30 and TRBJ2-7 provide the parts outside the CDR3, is SQTIHQWPATLVQPVGSPLSLECTVEGTSNPNLYWYRQAAGRGLQLLFYSVGIGQISSEVPQNLSASRPQDRQFILSSKKLLLSDSGFYLCAWSVRPGQGASYEQYFGPGTRLTVT.

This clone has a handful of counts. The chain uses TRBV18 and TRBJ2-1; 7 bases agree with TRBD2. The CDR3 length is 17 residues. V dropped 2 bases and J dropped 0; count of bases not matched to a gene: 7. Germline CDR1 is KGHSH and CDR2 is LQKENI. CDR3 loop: CASSPVLAASSYNEQFF. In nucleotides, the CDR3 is TGTGCCAGCTCACCAGTTCTAGCGGCAAGCTCCTACAATGAGCAGTTCTTC.

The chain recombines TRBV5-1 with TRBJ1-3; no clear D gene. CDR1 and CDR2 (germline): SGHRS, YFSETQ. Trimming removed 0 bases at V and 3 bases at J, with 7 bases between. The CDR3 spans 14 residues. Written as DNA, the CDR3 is TGCGCCAGCAGCTTGGGGCAGATTGGAAACACCATATATTTT. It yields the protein CASSLGQIGNTIYF.

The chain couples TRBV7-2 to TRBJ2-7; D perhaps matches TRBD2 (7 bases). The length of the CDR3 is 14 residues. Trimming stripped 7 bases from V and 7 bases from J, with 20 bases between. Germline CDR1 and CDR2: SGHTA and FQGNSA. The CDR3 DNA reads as TGTGCCAGCATGAGGGGGGGCCGTAGGGGTGAGCAGTACTTC. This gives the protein CASMRGGRRGEQYF. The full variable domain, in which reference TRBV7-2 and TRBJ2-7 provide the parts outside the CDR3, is GAGVSQSPSNKVTEKGKDVELRCDPISGHTALYWYRQSLGQGLEFLIYFQGNSAPDKSGLPSDRFSAERTGGSVSTLTIQRTQQEDSAVYLCASMRGGRRGEQYFGPGTRLTVT.

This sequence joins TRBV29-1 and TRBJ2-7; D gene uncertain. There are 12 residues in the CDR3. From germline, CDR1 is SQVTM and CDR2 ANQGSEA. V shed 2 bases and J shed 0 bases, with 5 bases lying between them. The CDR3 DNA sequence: TGCAGCGTTGAATTAGCCTCCTACGAGCAGTACTTC. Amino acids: CSVELASYEQYF.

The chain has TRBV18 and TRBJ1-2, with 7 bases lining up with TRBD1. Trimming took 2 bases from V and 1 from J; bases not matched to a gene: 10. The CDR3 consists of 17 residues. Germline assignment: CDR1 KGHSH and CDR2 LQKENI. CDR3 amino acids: CASSPSKGTEFNYGYTF. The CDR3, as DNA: TGTGCCAGCTCACCATCAAAAGGGACAGAATTTAACTATGGCTACACCTTC.

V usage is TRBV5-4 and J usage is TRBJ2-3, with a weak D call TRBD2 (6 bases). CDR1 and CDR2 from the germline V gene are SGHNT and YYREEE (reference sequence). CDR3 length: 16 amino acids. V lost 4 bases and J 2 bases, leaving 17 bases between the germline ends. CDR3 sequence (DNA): TGTGCCAGCAGCCGCGCCGGGGGACCATACACAGATACGCAGTATTTT. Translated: CASSRAGGPYTDTQYF.

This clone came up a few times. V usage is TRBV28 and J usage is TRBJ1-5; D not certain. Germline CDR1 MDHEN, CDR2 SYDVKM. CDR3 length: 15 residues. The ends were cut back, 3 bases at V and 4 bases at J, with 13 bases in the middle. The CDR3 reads CASSLGSAGNQPQHF. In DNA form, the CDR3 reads TGTGCCAGCAGTTTGGGCTCGGCGGGGAATCAGCCCCAGCATTTT.